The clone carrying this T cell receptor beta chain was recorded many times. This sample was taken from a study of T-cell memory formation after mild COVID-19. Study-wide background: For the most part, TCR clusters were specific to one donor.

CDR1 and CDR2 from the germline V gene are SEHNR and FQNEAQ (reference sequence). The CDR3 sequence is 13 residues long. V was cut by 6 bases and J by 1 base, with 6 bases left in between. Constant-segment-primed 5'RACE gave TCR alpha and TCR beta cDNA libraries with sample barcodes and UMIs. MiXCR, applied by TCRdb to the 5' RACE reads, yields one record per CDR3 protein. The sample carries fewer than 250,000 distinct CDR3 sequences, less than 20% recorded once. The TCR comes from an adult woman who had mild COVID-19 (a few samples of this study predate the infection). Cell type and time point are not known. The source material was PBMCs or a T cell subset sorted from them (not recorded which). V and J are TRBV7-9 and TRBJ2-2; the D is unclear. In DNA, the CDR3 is TGTGCCAGCAGTAAAGAGAACACCGGGGAGCTGTTTTTT. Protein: CASSKENTGELFF.